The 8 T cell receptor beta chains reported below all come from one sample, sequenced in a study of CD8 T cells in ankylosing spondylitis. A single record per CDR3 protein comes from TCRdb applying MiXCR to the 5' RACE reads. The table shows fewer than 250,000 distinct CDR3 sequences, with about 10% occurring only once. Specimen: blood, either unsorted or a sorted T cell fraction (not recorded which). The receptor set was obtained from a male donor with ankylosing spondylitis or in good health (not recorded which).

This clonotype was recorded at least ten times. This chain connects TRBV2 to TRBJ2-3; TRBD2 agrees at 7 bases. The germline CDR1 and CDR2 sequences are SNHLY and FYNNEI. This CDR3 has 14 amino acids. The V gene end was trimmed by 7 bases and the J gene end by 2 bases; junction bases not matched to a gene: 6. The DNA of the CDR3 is TGTGCCAGCACTAAGGGAGGGTTCACAGATACGCAGTATTTT. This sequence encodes CASTKGGFTDTQYF.

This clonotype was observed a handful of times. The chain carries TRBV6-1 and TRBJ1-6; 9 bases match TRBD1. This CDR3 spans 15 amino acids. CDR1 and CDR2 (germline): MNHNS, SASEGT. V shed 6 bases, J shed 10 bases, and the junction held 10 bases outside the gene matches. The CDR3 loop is CASSRDRALGSPLHF. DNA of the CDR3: TGTGCCAGCAGCCGGGACAGGGCTCTCGGGTCACCCCTCCACTTT.

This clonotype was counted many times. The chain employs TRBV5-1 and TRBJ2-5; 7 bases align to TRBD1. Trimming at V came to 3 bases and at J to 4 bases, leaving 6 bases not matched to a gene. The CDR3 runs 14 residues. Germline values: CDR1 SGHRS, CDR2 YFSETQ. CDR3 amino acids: CASSSGQLGETQYF. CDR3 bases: TGCGCCAGCAGCTCGGGACAGTTGGGAGAGACCCAGTACTTC.

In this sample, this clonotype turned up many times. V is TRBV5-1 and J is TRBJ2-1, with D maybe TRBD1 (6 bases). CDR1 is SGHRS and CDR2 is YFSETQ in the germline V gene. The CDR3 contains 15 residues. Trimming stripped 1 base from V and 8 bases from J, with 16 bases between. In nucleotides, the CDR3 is TGCGCCAGCAGCTTGCAAACAGGGCTAACGGATGAGCAGTTCTTC. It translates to CASSLQTGLTDEQFF.

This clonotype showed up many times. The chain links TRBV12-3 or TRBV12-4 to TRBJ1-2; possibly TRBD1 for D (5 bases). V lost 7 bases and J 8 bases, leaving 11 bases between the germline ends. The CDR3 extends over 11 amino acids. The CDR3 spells CASTGLQGYTF. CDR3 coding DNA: TGTGCCAGCACGGGGCTTCAAGGCTACACCTTC.

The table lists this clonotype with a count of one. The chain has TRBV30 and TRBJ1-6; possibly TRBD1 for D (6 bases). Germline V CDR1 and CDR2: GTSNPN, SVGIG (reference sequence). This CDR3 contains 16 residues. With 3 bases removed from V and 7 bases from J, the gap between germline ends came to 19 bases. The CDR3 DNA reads TGTGCCTGGAGGGGCCCCGGGGGCCTGGGGAATTCACCCCTCCACTTT. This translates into CAWRGPGGLGNSPLHF.

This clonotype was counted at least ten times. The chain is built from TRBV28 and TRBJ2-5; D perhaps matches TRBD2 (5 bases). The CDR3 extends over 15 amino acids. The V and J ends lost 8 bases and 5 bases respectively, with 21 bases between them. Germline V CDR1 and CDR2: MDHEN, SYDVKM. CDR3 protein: CASRLGSPKRETQYF. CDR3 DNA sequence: TGTGCCAGCCGACTTGGGTCCCCCAAGCGGGAGACCCAGTACTTC.

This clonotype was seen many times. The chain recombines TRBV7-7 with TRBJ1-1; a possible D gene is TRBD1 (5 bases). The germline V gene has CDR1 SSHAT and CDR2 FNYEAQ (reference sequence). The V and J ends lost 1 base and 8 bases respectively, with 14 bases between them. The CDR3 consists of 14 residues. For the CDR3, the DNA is TGTGCCAGCAGCTTAGGGGTAGGGGAAGGCGAAGCTTTCTTT. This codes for CASSLGVGEGEAFF.